Listed below are T cell receptor beta chains from one sample, sequenced in a study of shared clonotypes between healthy human individuals. TCRdb's copy holds only in-frame clones and misses some; the assay was immunoSEQ multiplex PCR. The sample has some 2,100,000 clones; 85% to 95% are singletons. The material sequenced was naive CD8+ T cells from PBMCs. The receptor set was obtained from a man aged 18 to 29 in good health. Some clones in this sample may be carry-over from other donors' samples. Both conserved end residues are part of each CDR3. Fields, in order: CDR3 protein, V gene, J gene, clone size. Clone size is stated in some rows and not others, as once, few, many or a class when expanded.

CASSQEWRQGVSYGYTF	TRBV4-3	TRBJ1-2	.
CASSLWDSRADTQYF	TRBV11-2	TRBJ2-3	.
CASSFRQGTQPQHF	TRBV6-1	TRBJ1-5	.
CASSQVEGNYGYTF	TRBV4-1	TRBJ1-2	.
CASSLRGYEQYF	TRBV7-8	TRBJ2-7	once
CASSEDGTGFTGELFF	TRBV2	TRBJ2-2	.
CASSWDRGYEQYF	TRBV7-2	TRBJ2-7	.
CASSLAGYSSYEQYF	TRBV11-2	TRBJ2-7	.
CASTLSLSGANVLTF	TRBV28	TRBJ2-6	.
CASSLDYPANNEQFF	TRBV5-8	TRBJ2-1	.
CASSQRDRDGNTIYF	TRBV4-1	TRBJ1-3	.
CASRVAGYTDTQYF	TRBV28	TRBJ2-3	.
CASSEGPGTSAVDEQYF	TRBV2	TRBJ2-7	.
CASSELVYEQYF	TRBV6-1	TRBJ2-7	.
CASSRYRGQDYEQYF	TRBV27	TRBJ2-7	.
CASSVALGGAEEKLFF	TRBV9	TRBJ1-4	.
CASRPQGAVYGYTF	TRBV28	TRBJ1-2	.
CSVGEVGGYTF	TRBV29-1	TRBJ1-2	few
CASSWMAGGNQPQHF	TRBV6-6	TRBJ1-5	once
CAWSLGPGELFF	TRBV30	TRBJ2-2	.
CASRLAVSGELFF	TRBV27	TRBJ2-2	.
CASSQTGAPETQYF	TRBV9	TRBJ2-5	.
CASSSGTGAPLGEAFF	TRBV5-1	TRBJ1-1	.
CASTGRTGPRAGDPPDTQYF	TRBV21-1	TRBJ2-3	once
CASSLFRGLAGENEQFF	TRBV7-2	TRBJ2-1	.
CASSMGLEGAYNEQFF	TRBV7-8	TRBJ2-1	.
CASSFSQGEFDTEAFF	TRBV27	TRBJ1-1	.
CASSLVLQGGGYTF	TRBV5-1	TRBJ1-2	once
CASRTSTLGLAVNTGELFF	TRBV11-2	TRBJ2-2	.
CASSPDPAGVPREQYF	TRBV27	TRBJ2-7	once
CASSRTDRAVFF	TRBV9	TRBJ2-2	.
CASSLDRGGYGYTF	TRBV6-5	TRBJ1-2	.
CASSQFQGGVEAFF	TRBV14	TRBJ1-1	once